One sample yielded the 6 T cell receptor beta chains listed below, sequenced in a study of cytomegalovirus exposure and HLA in healthy donors. PCR was performed using 60 Vbeta and 13 Jbeta primers. Only in-frame clones appear in the TCRdb table, and some are missing; sequencing was by immunoSEQ multiplex PCR. Found here are around 170,000 clones, about 80% of them singletons; the top ten hold about 2.1%. Sequenced material: PBMCs. The receptor source for this set is a woman in her thirties in good health and CMV-seronegative.

The rearrangement joins TRBV7-8 to TRBJ2-2, with D perhaps matching TRBD1 (6 bases). Germline V gene lookup returns CDR1 SGHVS and CDR2 FQNEAQ. The CDR3 runs to 16 residues. The ends were cut back, 1 base at V and 0 bases at J, with 9 bases in the middle. The CDR3 here is CASSLGGGANTGELFF. Here the CDR3 DNA reads TGTGCCAGCAGCTTAGGTGGGGGCGCGAACACCGGGGAGCTGTTTTTT.

This clone has a handful of counts. The chain combines TRBV5-5 with TRBJ1-6; TRBD1 matches 9 bases. There are 13 residues in the CDR3. Unmatched junction bases numbered 10, after V lost 6 bases and J lost 15 bases. The germline CDR1 and CDR2 sequences are SGHKS and YYEKEE (reference sequence). The CDR3 DNA reads as TGTGCCAGCACCATTGGGACAGGGTTTCACCTCCACTTT. It encodes CASTIGTGFHLHF.

The chain combines TRBV7-8 with TRBJ1-5; D may be TRBD1 (6 bases). Deletions cut 5 bases from V and 4 bases from J, with 15 bases between. CDR1 SGHVS and CDR2 FQNEAQ come from the germline V gene. The CDR3 totals 15 residues. CDR3 sequence: CASSLRGLGNQPQHF. As DNA, the CDR3 is TGTGCCAGCAGCCTCAGGGGTCTCGGAAATCAGCCCCAGCATTTT.

The rearrangement joins TRBV6-5 to TRBJ2-1, with D possibly being TRBD2 (7 bases). Germline CDR1 is MNHEY and CDR2 is SVGAGI. Trimming cost V 2 bases and J 10 bases, with 21 bases left between them. CDR3 size: 16 residues. CDR3 loop: CASSYTARAGAGEQFF. The CDR3 DNA is TGTGCCAGCAGTTACACGGCGAGGGCGGGGGCGGGGGAGCAGTTCTTC.

The rearrangement uses TRBV5-1 and TRBJ1-1; D is ambiguous. CDR3 length: 14 amino acids. The V and J ends lost 2 bases and 11 bases respectively, with 19 bases between them. The V gene's germline CDR1 is SGHRS and CDR2 YFSETQ. CDR3 DNA sequence: TGCGCCAGCAGCTTCCTGGGCCAGACCCAGACGGCTTTCTTT. Protein sequence: CASSFLGQTQTAFF.

This sequence joins TRBV2 and TRBJ1-2, with TRBD1 matching over 8 bases. The germline V gene has CDR1 SNHLY and CDR2 FYNNEI. J gave up 4 bases and V 4 bases, and 8 bases lay outside the gene matches. CDR3 size: 15 residues. CDR3 loop: CASSADRGWGYGYTF. In nucleotides, the CDR3 is TGTGCCAGCAGTGCCGACAGGGGATGGGGCTATGGCTACACCTTC.